Listed below are T cell receptor beta chains from one sample, sequenced in a study of blood T cell repertoires in COVID-19. Here immunoSEQ multiplex PCR was the method, and the copy in TCRdb shows in-frame clones only, minus some. The sample lists some 70,000 clones; over 80% were seen once. Sequenced: peripheral blood. Receptors originate from a human donor in a cohort sampled during active COVID-19. Each CDR3 is given with its conserved first and last residue. D genes are given only for firm matches. Clone size is shown for a subset of rows, as once, few, many or a class of expanded clone.

>NA|TRBD1|TRBJ1-4|TRBV28
TGTGCCAGCCGCGTACCAACCTGGGAGACAGGGGATGAAAAACTGTTTTTT
CASRVPTWETGDEKLFF
>once|TRBD1|TRBJ1-3|TRBV7-2
TGTGCCAGCAGCCTACAGGGGGTCTCTGGAAACACCATATATTTT
CASSLQGVSGNTIYF
>NA|TRBD2|TRBJ2-3|TRBV6-2/TRBV6-3
TGTGCCAGCAGTTACTCCTCCGGGACTAGCGGGAGGGCCCGGGAAGATACGCAGTATTTT
CASSYSSGTSGRAREDTQYF
>NA|TRBD2|TRBJ2-3|TRBV2
TGTGCCAGCACCCCTAGCGGGGGATTCACAGATACGCAGTATTTT
CASTPSGGFTDTQYF
>NA|TRBD2|TRBJ2-5|TRBV5-4
TGTGCCAGCAGCGGGTCCCGGGAGGGGGAGACCCAGTACTTC
CASSGSREGETQYF
>NA|NA|TRBJ2-1|TRBV27
TGTGCCAGCAGTTTTTGGCGGGGCTCCTACAATGAGCAGTTCTTC
CASSFWRGSYNEQFF
>NA|NA|TRBJ2-3|TRBV3-1/TRBV3-2
TGTGCCAGCAGCCAAGATATTAGATCTCTCCTTAGCACAGATACGCAGTATTTT
CASSQDIRSLLSTDTQYF
>NA|TRBD1|TRBJ2-7|TRBV7-2
TGTGCCAGCAGCGACCGGGACAGGGCCATTGGCGAGCAGTACTTC
CASSDRDRAIGEQYF
>NA|NA|TRBJ1-4|TRBV11-2
TGTGCCAGCAGCCCCACCGGGACTCCGAATGAAAAACTGTTTTTT
CASSPTGTPNEKLFF
>NA|NA|TRBJ2-3|TRBV7-2
TGTGCCAGCAGCTTAACGGCGGGGCTTACAGATACGCAGTATTTT
CASSLTAGLTDTQYF
>NA|TRBD1|TRBJ2-7|TRBV10-3
TGTGCCATCAGCACAGGGGCCGGCTACGAGCAGTACTTC
CAISTGAGYEQYF